The entry that follows covers one T cell receptor beta chain sequence. These data are taken from a study of shared clonotypes between healthy human individuals. Germline-derived CDR1 and CDR2 are KGHSH and LQKENI. There are 16 residues in the CDR3. V shed 3 bases, J shed 3 bases, and the junction held 6 bases outside the gene matches. Sequencing used immunoSEQ multiplex PCR; TCRdb keeps in-frame clones, though not all of them. The profile shows over a million clones, approximately 96% of them singletons. This chain connects TRBV18 to TRBJ2-3, with 10 bases fitting TRBD1. Sequenced material: naive CD4+ T cells sorted from blood. Indicated subset: CD45RA+ positively selected. The receptor was isolated from a man younger than 40 in good health. In DNA, the CDR3 is TGTGCCAGCTCACCGGTGGGACAGGGGTTAACAGATACGCAGTATTTT. Translating gives CASSPVGQGLTDTQYF.